This T cell receptor (beta chain) was retrieved from a study of blood T cell repertoires in COVID-19. For the study at large: T cells, B-cell-depleted T cells, or PBMCs supplied cDNA or gDNA.

Original processing notes: By means of reference gene primer amplification, nucleated cell counts were estimated. Produced via immunoSEQ multiplex PCR; TCRdb's table is partial and in-frame only. The V and J calls and clone size come from that table; D and trimming were worked out from the DNA. In the table there are about 110,000 clones, 70% to 90% of which are singletons. Germline values: CDR1 SGHVS, CDR2 FQNEAQ. This CDR3 is 15 amino acids long. V trimming: 4 bases; J trimming: 5 bases; junction bases outside the gene matches: 9. This chain uses TRBV7-8 with TRBJ2-5; 8 bases are shared with TRBD2. This receptor was obtained from a man aged 35 to 55 with acute or convalescent COVID-19. What was sequenced was peripheral blood. As DNA, the CDR3 is TGTGCCAGCAGCTCCAGAGCTAGCGGGTGGGAGACCCAGTACTTC. This translates into CASSSRASGWETQYF. The variable domain in full, completed from reference TRBV7-8 and TRBJ2-5, reads GAGVSQSPRYKVAKRGQDVALRCDPISGHVSLFWYQQALGQGPEFLTYFQNEAQLDKSGLPSDRFFAERPEGSVSTLKIQRTQQEDSAVYLCASSSRASGWETQYFGPGTRLLVL.